This T cell receptor beta chain is from a study of T cell responses to AZD1222 COVID-19 vaccine. Points from the study as a whole: Baseline seropositivity characterized only six or seven AZD1222 recipients. Donors were chiefly white British, with a greater number of females, and clonal diversity was perhaps underestimated.

Recipients boosted at about 4 weeks or about 12 weeks are pooled. A remark on this clone: Its antigen is not identified.

Clones were sequenced by immunoSEQ multiplex PCR, and TCRdb holds only the in-frame ones, with some missing. The data show around 200,000 clones, roughly 91% seen once. The germline V gene has CDR1 DFQATT and CDR2 SNEGSKA (reference sequence). V lost 3 bases and J 6 bases, leaving 19 bases between the germline ends. There are 15 residues in the CDR3. The chain couples TRBV20-1 to TRBJ2-3; no firm D call. The source is an adult who received the AZD1222 COVID-19 vaccine. Sequenced here: peripheral blood, sampled 28 days after the second AZD1222 dose. CDR3 amino acids: CSASPQPFSSDTQYF. In nucleotides, the CDR3 is TGCAGTGCTAGTCCCCAACCATTTAGCTCCGATACGCAGTATTTT.